This T cell receptor (beta chain) derives from a study of T cell responses to AZD1222 COVID-19 vaccine. Germline V gene data show CDR1 as MNHEY and CDR2 as SVGAGI. The V gene end was trimmed by 0 bases and the J gene end by 3 bases; junction bases not matched to a gene: 5. This CDR3 is built from 16 residues. The protocol was immunoSEQ multiplex PCR, while the TCRdb copy is restricted to in-frame clones and leaves out a portion. The sample consists of about 85,000 clones, 89% of them appearing once. The chain joins TRBV6-5 to TRBJ1-1; 9 nucleotides match TRBD1. Sequencing used peripheral blood, obtained on day 0 of AZD1222 vaccination. The origin of this receptor is an adult in good health. The CDR3 here is CASSYSGQGMYTEAFF. Here the CDR3 DNA reads TGTGCCAGCAGTTACTCGGGACAGGGAATGTACACTGAAGCTTTCTTT.